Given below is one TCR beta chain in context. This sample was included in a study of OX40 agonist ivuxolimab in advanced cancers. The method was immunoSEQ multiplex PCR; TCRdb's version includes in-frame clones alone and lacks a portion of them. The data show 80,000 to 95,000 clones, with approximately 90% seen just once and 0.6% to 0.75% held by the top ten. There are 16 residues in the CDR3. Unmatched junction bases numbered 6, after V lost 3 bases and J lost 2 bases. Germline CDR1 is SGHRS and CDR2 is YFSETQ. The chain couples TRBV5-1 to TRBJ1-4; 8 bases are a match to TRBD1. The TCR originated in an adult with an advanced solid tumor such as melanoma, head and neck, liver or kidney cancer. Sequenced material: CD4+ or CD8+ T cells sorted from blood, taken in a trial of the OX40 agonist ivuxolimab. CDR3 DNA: TGCGCCAGCAGCTGGACAGGGAACCCCACTAATGAAAAACTGTTTTTT. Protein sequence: CASSWTGNPTNEKLFF. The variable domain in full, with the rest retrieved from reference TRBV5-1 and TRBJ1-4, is KAGVTQTPRYLIKTRGQQVTLSCSPISGHRSVSWYQQTPGQGLQFLFEYFSETQRNKGNFPGRFSGRQFSNSRSEMNVSTLELGDSALYLCASSWTGNPTNEKLFFGSGTQLSVL.